This T cell receptor (beta chain) was documented in a study of STAT5B mutations in CD4+ large granular lymphocyte leukemia. Assay: immunoSEQ multiplex PCR; the TCRdb copy retains only in-frame clones and omits some. The data contain around 30,000 clones, 72% of them singletons. Study-wide results and caveats: Higher CD4+ than CD8+ T-LGLL clonality might reflect small sample size. Main leukemic clonotypes were patient-specific, but 25% appeared at low frequency elsewhere.

Control samples were healthy donors' buffy coats. This clone was counted between two and nine times. Its antigen is not identified. Looked up from germline, CDR1 is SGHVS and CDR2 is FQNEAQ. Trimming removed 3 bases from V and 5 bases from J, with 16 bases in between. There are 15 residues in the CDR3. The source of this sequence is a human donor in good health. Sequencing used CD4+ T cells from blood buffy coats. The V call is TRBV7-8, the J call TRBJ2-5; perhaps TRBD1 as D (6 bases). The CDR3 nucleotides are TGTGCCAGCAGCTTCGGGGACACAGGGAAGGAGACCCAGTACTTC. The encoded protein is CASSFGDTGKETQYF. Supplemented by reference TRBV7-8 and TRBJ2-5, the full variable domain reads GAGVSQSPRYKVAKRGQDVALRCDPISGHVSLFWYQQALGQGPEFLTYFQNEAQLDKSGLPSDRFFAERPEGSVSTLKIQRTQQEDSAVYLCASSFGDTGKETQYFGPGTRLLVL.